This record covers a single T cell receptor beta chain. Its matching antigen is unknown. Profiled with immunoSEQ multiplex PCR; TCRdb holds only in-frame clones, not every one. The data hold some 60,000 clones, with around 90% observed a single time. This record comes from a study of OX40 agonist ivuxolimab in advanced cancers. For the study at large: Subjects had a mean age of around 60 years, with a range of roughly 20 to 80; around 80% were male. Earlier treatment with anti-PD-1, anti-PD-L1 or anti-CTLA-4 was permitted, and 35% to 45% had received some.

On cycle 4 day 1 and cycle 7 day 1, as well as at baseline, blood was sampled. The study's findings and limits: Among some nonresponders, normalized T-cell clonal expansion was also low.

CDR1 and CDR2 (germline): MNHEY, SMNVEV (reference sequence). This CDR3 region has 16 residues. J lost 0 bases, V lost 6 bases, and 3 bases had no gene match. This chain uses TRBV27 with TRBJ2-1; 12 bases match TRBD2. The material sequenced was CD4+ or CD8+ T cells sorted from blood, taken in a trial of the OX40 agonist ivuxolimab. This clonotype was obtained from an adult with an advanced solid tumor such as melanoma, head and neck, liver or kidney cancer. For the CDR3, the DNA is TGTGCCAGCAGCCAGGGACTAGCGGGCTCCTACAATGAGCAGTTCTTC. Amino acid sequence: CASSQGLAGSYNEQFF.